These 32 T cell receptor beta chains share one sample of origin, sequenced in a study of early T cells in non-severe SARS-CoV-2 infection. TCRdb re-analysed the 5' RACE reads in MiXCR, keeping a single row per CDR3 protein. The profile shows about 52,000 distinct CDR3 sequences, roughly 9.6% of them singletons. Sequenced: whole blood. The receptors originated from an adult who was a healthcare worker with PCR-confirmed SARS-CoV-2 infection or an uninfected control (not recorded which).

This clonotype was picked up many times. The chain couples TRBV2 to TRBJ2-2; 10 nucleotides agree with TRBD1. CDR3 size: 15 residues. The V gene end was trimmed by 8 bases and the J gene end by 7 bases; junction bases not matched to a gene: 10. The germline gives CDR1 SNHLY, CDR2 FYNNEI. CDR3 sequence (DNA): TGTGCCAGCTTGGGACAGGGGAATTTCGGCGGGGAGCTGTTTTTT. This codes for CASLGQGNFGGELFF.

This clonotype was counted at least ten times. The chain is built from TRBV18 and TRBJ1-1; no firm D call. Per germline, CDR1 KGHSH and CDR2 LQKENI. The CDR3 covers 13 residues. The germline V and J ends were trimmed by 1 base and 0 bases, with 3 bases remaining between them. In nucleotides, the CDR3 is TGTGCCAGCTCACCACAGCTGAACACTGAAGCTTTCTTT. Amino acid sequence: CASSPQLNTEAFF.

This clonotype was seen a few times. This chain connects TRBV5-1 to TRBJ1-3; the D is unclear. The CDR3 is 13 amino acids. V lost 3 bases to trimming and J lost 2 bases, with 6 bases between them. The germline CDR1 and CDR2 sequences are SGHRS and YFSETQ. CDR3 in DNA: TGCGCCAGCAGCTCCTCCACTGGAAACACCATATATTTT. Residues: CASSSSTGNTIYF.

This clonotype was picked up many times. This chain links TRBV20-1 with TRBJ2-3; D is tentatively TRBD1 or TRBD2 (6 bases each). The V end lost 0 bases, the J end lost 5 bases, and 12 bases lay between the germline ends. The CDR3 consists of 14 residues. Germline CDR1 DFQATT, CDR2 SNEGSKA (reference sequence). The CDR3 bases are TGCAGTGCTAGAGAAGGAGGGGGTGGAGATACGCAGTATTTT. This codes for CSAREGGGGDTQYF.

The chain uses TRBV5-4 and TRBJ1-1; D is uncertain. CDR1 and CDR2 from the germline V gene are SGHNT and YYREEE (reference sequence). Trimming stripped 0 bases from V and 4 bases from J, with 4 bases between. The CDR3 has 12 amino acids. CDR3 nucleotide sequence: TGTGCCAGCAGCTTGGAGAGCACTGAAGCTTTCTTT. The encoded protein is CASSLESTEAFF.

This clonotype was picked up many times. The chain combines TRBV20-1 with TRBJ2-1; D may be TRBD2 (5 bases). V was trimmed by 5 bases and J by 5 bases, leaving 16 bases between them. This CDR3 contains 14 residues. The V gene's germline CDR1 is DFQATT and CDR2 SNEGSKA (reference sequence). The CDR3 coding sequence is TGCAGTGCTCTCTTCGGGGAGTCCAACAATGAGCAGTTCTTC. Its translation: CSALFGESNNEQFF.

Ten or more counts support this clonotype. The chain links TRBV20-1 to TRBJ2-3, with a possible D match to TRBD2 (5 bases). There are 14 residues in the CDR3. From germline, CDR1 is DFQATT and CDR2 SNEGSKA (reference sequence). The ends were cut back, 3 bases at V and 6 bases at J, with 16 bases in the middle. The CDR3 DNA sequence: TGCAGTGCTAGCCGGTCGAGTAGAGGGGATACGCAGTATTTT. Translation gives CSASRSSRGDTQYF.

This chain joins TRBV29-1 and TRBJ2-1; possibly TRBD1 for D (6 bases). Germline V gene data show CDR1 as SQVTM and CDR2 as ANQGSEA. Trimming pared 7 bases from V and 5 bases from J, leaving 12 bases between. CDR3 size: 12 residues. The CDR3 here is CSAEGENNEQFF. The DNA of the CDR3 is TGCAGCGCAGAGGGGGAAAACAATGAGCAGTTCTTC.

The rearrangement joins TRBV20-1 to TRBJ1-2; no clear D. The CDR3 covers 15 residues. The germline V gene has CDR1 DFQATT and CDR2 SNEGSKA (reference sequence). V lost 0 bases and J lost 6, with 17 bases in between. As DNA, the CDR3 is TGCAGTGCTAGAGATTGGGCGTATGAAAGGAATGGCTACACCTTC. Its translation is CSARDWAYERNGYTF.

Note on this clonotype: A read error may be the cause here, since a much bigger clone is one base away. The genes are TRBV11-2 and TRBJ2-3; D is perhaps TRBD1 (6 bases). Germline V gives CDR1 SGHAT, CDR2 FQNNGV. The CDR3 contains 15 residues. The CDR3: CVSNKGVTSTDTQYF. The CDR3 coding sequence is TGTGTCAGCAACAAGGGGGTCACTAGCACAGATACGCAGTATTTT.

The rearrangement joins TRBV13 to TRBJ2-3; D may be TRBD2 (7 bases). The germline V and J ends were trimmed by 2 bases and 3 bases, with 12 bases remaining between them. CDR3 length: 15 residues. Germline V gene sequence: CDR1 PRHDT, CDR2 FYEKMQ (reference sequence). The CDR3 reads CASSLRGAITDTQYF. CDR3 DNA sequence: TGTGCCAGCAGCTTACGGGGGGCGATAACAGATACGCAGTATTTT.

This clonotype appeared many times. The chain is built from TRBV20-1 and TRBJ2-7; 11 bases align to TRBD2. Per the germline V gene, CDR1 is DFQATT and CDR2 is SNEGSKA (reference sequence). CDR3 length: 14 amino acids. With 5 bases clipped from V and 3 bases from J, the junction kept 6 bases outside the gene matches. CDR3 nucleotide sequence: TGCAGTGCTGGACCGCTAGCGGGGGGCTACGAGCAGTACTTC. It specifies CSAGPLAGGYEQYF.

This clonotype was seen more than once but under ten times. The genes are TRBV28 and TRBJ1-5; D might be TRBD1 (5 bases). V lost 4 bases to trimming and J lost 1 base, with 14 bases between them. The CDR3 sequence is 16 residues long. Germline V CDR1 and CDR2: MDHEN, SYDVKM. CDR3 coding DNA: TGTGCCAGCAGTTCCAGGGACCTCTCGAGCAATCAGCCCCAGCATTTT. Its protein is CASSSRDLSSNQPQHF. Together with reference TRBV28 and TRBJ1-5, the CDR3 gives the full variable domain: DVKVTQSSRYLVKRTGEKVFLECVQDMDHENMFWYRQDPGLGLRLIYFSYDVKMKEKGDIPEGYSVSREKKERFSLILESASTNQTSMYLCASSSRDLSSNQPQHFGDGTRLSIL.

This clonotype has more than one count but fewer than ten. J is TRBJ2-5 and V is TRBV5-1; 10 nucleotides agree with TRBD2. This CDR3 contains 15 residues. Germline lookup yields CDR1 SGHRS and CDR2 YFSETQ. The J segment lost 1 base and the V segment lost 5 bases, leaving 5 bases of the junction unmatched. The chain's CDR3 is CASRTSGNFQETQYF. The CDR3 region has the DNA TGCGCCAGCAGAACTAGCGGGAATTTCCAAGAGACCCAGTACTTC.

This chain uses TRBV28 with TRBJ2-7; tentative D call: TRBD2 (6 bases). Germline CDR1 reads MDHEN; CDR2 reads SYDVKM. Trimming removed 3 bases at V and 4 bases at J, with 13 bases between. The CDR3 extends over 14 amino acids. The CDR3 reads CASSLHGSGYEQYF. As DNA, the CDR3 is TGTGCCAGCAGTTTGCACGGGAGTGGGTACGAGCAGTACTTC.

The chain joins TRBV18 to TRBJ2-3; D not certain. The CDR3 sequence is 13 residues long. Per the germline V gene, CDR1 is KGHSH and CDR2 is LQKENI. The V end lost 3 bases, the J end lost 6 bases, and 10 bases lay between the germline ends. In nucleotides, the CDR3 is TGTGCCAGCTCACCCCTTCCCCGCGATACGCAGTATTTT. Translated: CASSPLPRDTQYF. The complete variable domain, with remaining parts taken from reference TRBV18 and TRBJ2-3, reads NAGVMQNPRHLVRRRGQEARLRCSPMKGHSHVYWYRQLPEEGLKFMVYLQKENIIDESGMPKERFSAEFPKEGPSILRIQQVVRGDSAAYFCASSPLPRDTQYFGPGTRLTVL.

The chain links TRBV6-5 to TRBJ2-7; TRBD1 is a possible D gene (5 bases). Looked up from germline, CDR1 is MNHEY and CDR2 is SVGAGI. The CDR3 length is 14 residues. V dropped 1 base and J dropped 6 bases, with 13 bases sitting between them. The CDR3 DNA follows: TGTGCCAGCAGTTACTGGGGCCAGGCACGCGAGCAGTACTTC. Translation gives CASSYWGQAREQYF.

In its sample, this clonotype was seen a few times. The chain joins TRBV18 to TRBJ2-5, with TRBD1 matching 8 bases. Germline V gives CDR1 KGHSH, CDR2 LQKENI. V dropped 4 bases and J dropped 2; count of bases not matched to a gene: 6. CDR3 size: 15 residues. CDR3 amino acids: CASSQGQELQETQYF. The CDR3 bases are TGTGCCAGCTCACAGGGACAGGAATTACAAGAGACCCAGTACTTC.

This clonotype was found a few times. The V call is TRBV9, the J call TRBJ1-2, with TRBD1 matching 9 bases. Per germline, CDR1 SGDLS and CDR2 YYNGEE. V was clipped by 2 bases and J by 3 bases; unmatched bases: 8. The CDR3 contains 16 residues. CDR3 residues: CASSVSGQGNYYGYTF. CDR3 DNA: TGTGCCAGCAGCGTCTCCGGACAGGGGAATTACTATGGCTACACCTTC. The variable domain in full, with the rest retrieved from reference TRBV9 and TRBJ1-2, is DSGVTQTPKHLITATGQRVTLRCSPRSGDLSVYWYQQSLDQGLQFLIQYYNGEERAKGNILERFSAQQFPDLHSELNLSSLELGDSALYFCASSVSGQGNYYGYTFGSGTRLTVV.

The chain couples TRBV29-1 to TRBJ2-7; 8 positions match TRBD2. The germline V gene encodes CDR1 SQVTM and CDR2 ANQGSEA. The CDR3 extends over 14 amino acids. V trimming: 7 bases; J trimming: 7 bases; junction bases outside the gene matches: 15. The CDR3 DNA follows: TGCAGCGCCGCGAGGGCTAGCGGGTACCAGGAGCAGTACTTC. Translated, it gives CSAARASGYQEQYF.

This clonotype was found many times. The chain employs TRBV11-2 and TRBJ2-2; no clear D gene. The germline gives CDR1 SGHAT, CDR2 FQNNGV. Trimming took 6 bases from V and 8 from J, leaving 13 bases between them. This CDR3 region has 13 residues. The CDR3 here is CASRRDNSGELFF. CDR3 bases: TGTGCCAGCAGACGCGACAATTCTGGGGAGCTGTTTTTT.

The chain recombines TRBV16 with TRBJ1-5, with D hard to call. The CDR3 length is 15 residues. CDR1 is KGHSY and CDR2 is FQNENV in the germline V gene. V shed 2 bases and J shed 1 base, with 9 bases lying between them. The CDR3 DNA reads TGTGCCAGCAGCCAACTCGGGGTAAGCAATCAGCCCCAGCATTTT. This translates into CASSQLGVSNQPQHF.

The chain employs TRBV20-1 and TRBJ2-1, with a weak D call TRBD2 (6 bases). The CDR3 is 12 amino acids. Germline V gene data show CDR1 as DFQATT and CDR2 as SNEGSKA (reference sequence). V lost 1 base and J lost 13, with 14 bases in between. This chain's CDR3 is CSARVRRDHQFF. The CDR3 DNA sequence: TGCAGTGCTAGAGTTCGGCGGGACCACCAGTTCTTC.

This clonotype was recorded many times. The CDR3 is CASSQGDYSYNEQFF. DNA of the CDR3: TGCGCCAGCAGCCAGGGGGACTACTCCTACAATGAGCAGTTCTTC. The V and J genes are TRBV4-3 and TRBJ2-1, with 7 bases matching TRBD2. V was pared by 3 bases and J by 0 bases, with 2 bases of the junction left unmatched. Looked up from germline, CDR1 is LGHNA and CDR2 is YSLEER. The CDR3 runs to 15 residues.

The rearrangement links TRBV10-3 to TRBJ2-4, with 9 bases that match TRBD1. The CDR3 consists of 18 residues. Germline V lookup: CDR1 ENHRY, CDR2 SYGVKD. After removal of 2 bases from V and 0 bases from J, the junction contained 8 bases not matched to a gene. The CDR3 spells CAISEGGQGRLAKNIQYF. The CDR3 nucleotides read TGTGCCATCAGTGAGGGGGGACAGGGTCGACTAGCCAAAAACATTCAGTACTTC.

CDR3 protein: CASSPGGEAYEQYF. Here the CDR3 DNA reads TGTGCCAGCAGCCCCGGTGGGGAGGCCTACGAGCAGTACTTC. J is TRBJ2-7 and V is TRBV6-1; a possible D gene is TRBD2 (6 bases). The CDR3 runs 14 residues. Per germline, CDR1 MNHNS and CDR2 SASEGT. V was pared by 6 bases and J by 2 bases, with 14 bases between.

This clonotype has a count of ten or more. This chain links TRBV7-2 with TRBJ2-5, with a possible D match to TRBD2 (5 bases). The V gene lost 4 bases and the J gene lost 6 bases, with 12 bases spanning the gap. The germline gives CDR1 SGHTA, CDR2 FQGNSA. The CDR3 sequence is 13 residues long. The CDR3 bases are TGTGCCAGCAGCTCGGGAAGCGGAAAGACCCAGTACTTC. It encodes CASSSGSGKTQYF.

About this clonotype itself: This may be a read error: a much more frequent sequence differs by one nucleotide. This chain links TRBV20-1 with TRBJ2-7, with 9 bases aligning to TRBD1. The germline CDR1 and CDR2 sequences are DFQATT and SNEGSKA (reference sequence). The CDR3 is made up of 13 amino acids. The CDR3 DNA sequence: TGCAGTGTTAGAAGACCGGGACAGGGCGAGCAGTACTTC. Translated: CSVRRPGQGEQYF.

In this sample, this clonotype turned up many times. The chain employs TRBV7-2 and TRBJ2-6; D possibly corresponds to TRBD1 (6 bases). Germline CDR1 reads SGHTA; CDR2 reads FQGNSA. The CDR3 is 15 amino acids. V shed 5 bases and J shed 1 base, with 9 bases lying between them. CDR3 DNA: TGTGCCAGCAGCGCACAGGGTTCTGGGGCCAACGTCCTGACTTTC. This encodes CASSAQGSGANVLTF.

This clonotype was counted ten times or more. The chain couples TRBV27 to TRBJ2-2, with 12 bases matching TRBD2. The germline CDR1 and CDR2 sequences are MNHEY and SMNVEV (reference sequence). The V gene end was trimmed by 5 bases and the J gene end by 4 bases; junction bases not matched to a gene: 11. There are 18 residues in the CDR3. The CDR3 region has the DNA TGTGCCAGCAGTCTGGGACTAGCGGGCTTCAGGGGCACCGGGGAGCTGTTTTTT. This encodes CASSLGLAGFRGTGELFF.

This clonotype has at least ten counts. This sequence joins TRBV2 and TRBJ2-1; 7 nucleotides align to TRBD2. The length of the CDR3 is 12 residues. Trimming at V came to 7 bases and at J to 7 bases, leaving 4 bases not matched to a gene. Germline V CDR1 and CDR2: SNHLY, FYNNEI. CDR3 DNA: TGTGCCAGCAACAGCGGGGAAAATGAGCAGTTCTTC. Translated: CASNSGENEQFF.

J is TRBJ2-2 and V is TRBV7-2; the D is unclear. Per the germline V gene, CDR1 is SGHTA and CDR2 is FQGNSA. The CDR3 totals 12 residues. V was trimmed by 7 bases and J by 3 bases, leaving 6 bases between them. The CDR3 spells CASTPYTGELFF. CDR3 DNA sequence: TGTGCCAGCACCCCGTACACCGGGGAGCTGTTTTTT. The full variable domain, with the rest looked up from reference TRBV7-2 and TRBJ2-2, is GAGVSQSPSNKVTEKGKDVELRCDPISGHTALYWYRQSLGQGLEFLIYFQGNSAPDKSGLPSDRFSAERTGGSVSTLTIQRTQQEDSAVYLCASTPYTGELFFGEGSRLTVL.